The T cell receptor beta chain described here comes from a study of spatial heterogeneity in lung cancer. As for the study in general: Detection consistently captured more beta-chain sequences than alpha-chain sequences.

All TCR cDNA molecules were individually tagged with a unique molecular identifier. Via MiXCR, TCRdb re-called the 5' RACE reads, giving one row per CDR3 protein. Of about 35,000 distinct CDR3 sequences listed, approximately 3.1% are singletons. Time point described: sample taken at primary tumor resection. The CDR3 spans 16 residues. CDR1 SGHTA and CDR2 FQGNSA come from the germline V gene. The V and J ends lost 4 bases and 6 bases, in that order; junction bases with no gene match: 9. This clonotype has at least ten counts. The chain has TRBV7-2 and TRBJ2-1, with TRBD2 matching over 10 bases. The receptor was derived from a male donor with early-stage non-small cell lung cancer. The material sequenced was normal lung tissue next to the tumor, taken at surgery. CDR3 loop: CASSSQGLAMGNEQFF. As DNA, the CDR3 is TGTGCCAGCAGCTCCCAGGGACTAGCGATGGGCAATGAGCAGTTCTTC.